The 10 T cell receptor beta chains given below trace back to one sample, sequenced in a study of OX40 agonist ivuxolimab in advanced cancers. Libraries were prepared by immunoSEQ multiplex PCR; TCRdb keeps only in-frame clonotypes and omits some of them. The sample records 50,000 to 65,000 clones, approximately 80% being singletons. This specimen was CD4+ or CD8+ T cells sorted from blood, taken in a trial of the OX40 agonist ivuxolimab. Source of these receptors: an adult with an advanced solid tumor such as melanoma, head and neck, liver or kidney cancer.

This clone was seen once. This chain links TRBV15 with TRBJ2-1; a possible D gene is TRBD2 (5 bases). V gave up 0 bases and J gave up 0 bases, with 9 bases separating them. The CDR3 totals 16 residues. Germline CDR1 LNHNV, CDR2 YYDKDF (reference sequence). The CDR3 nucleotides read TGTGCCACCAGCAGAGATCGGGGAAGCTCCTACAATGAGCAGTTCTTC. This translates into CATSRDRGSSYNEQFF.

J is TRBJ2-3 and V is TRBV6-6, with 11 bases fitting TRBD2. Germline V gene sequence: CDR1 MNHNY, CDR2 SVGAGI (reference sequence). This CDR3 spans 16 amino acids. With 6 bases clipped from V and 1 base from J, the junction kept 6 bases outside the gene matches. The CDR3 here is CASRDMGLAGTDTQYF. The CDR3 DNA reads TGTGCCAGCAGGGATATGGGACTAGCGGGCACAGATACGCAGTATTTT.

The chain employs TRBV2 and TRBJ2-1, with D perhaps matching TRBD1 or TRBD2 (5 bases each). This CDR3 has 16 amino acids. Germline V gene data show CDR1 as SNHLY and CDR2 as FYNNEI. Trimming removed 4 bases from V and 0 bases from J, with 13 bases in between. CDR3 region: CASSGSGRASYNEQFF. In DNA form, the CDR3 reads TGTGCCAGCAGTGGCAGCGGCAGGGCCTCCTACAATGAGCAGTTCTTC.

The CDR3 protein is CAWRTRGTESNQPQHF. The CDR3 DNA sequence: TGTGCCTGGAGAACCCGCGGGACAGAGAGCAATCAGCCCCAGCATTTT. The chain links TRBV30 to TRBJ1-5; 7 bases line up with TRBD1. Germline lookup yields CDR1 GTSNPN and CDR2 SVGIG (reference sequence). The CDR3 loop spans 16 amino acids. V was pared by 3 bases and J by 1 base, with 9 bases of the junction left unmatched. Full variable domain (remainder filled in from reference TRBV30 and TRBJ1-5): SQTIHQWPATLVQPVGSPLSLECTVEGTSNPNLYWYRQAAGRGLQLLFYSVGIGQISSEVPQNLSASRPQDRQFILSSKKLLLSDSGFYLCAWRTRGTESNQPQHFGDGTRLSIL.

The V gene is TRBV18, the J gene TRBJ1-3, with D tentatively TRBD1 (5 bases). The CDR3 length is 15 residues. Germline V gene lookup returns CDR1 KGHSH and CDR2 LQKENI. Deletions cut 5 bases from V and 2 bases from J, with 13 bases between. The chain's CDR3 is CASSVGTPAGNTIYF. CDR3 nucleotide sequence: TGTGCCAGCTCAGTCGGGACCCCGGCTGGAAACACCATATATTTT.

The V call is TRBV30, the J call TRBJ1-3; D not certain. Germline V lookup: CDR1 GTSNPN, CDR2 SVGIG (reference sequence). The CDR3 length is 13 residues. V lost 7 bases, J lost 0 bases, and 10 bases lay in between. The DNA for the CDR3 is TGTGCCTTGGACGAAAACTCTGGAAACACCATATATTTT. Amino acids: CALDENSGNTIYF.

This rearrangement joins TRBV6-5 to TRBJ1-2; D not certain. Germline V lookup: CDR1 MNHEY, CDR2 SVGAGI. Between the trimmed V and J ends, which lost 10 bases and 0 bases, there was a span of 9 bases. CDR3 length equals 12 residues. CDR3 sequence (DNA): TGTGCCATCCGAACAGCTAACTATGGCTACACCTTC. Amino acids: CAIRTANYGYTF.

The chain has TRBV7-2 and TRBJ1-5, with 8 bases fitting TRBD1. CDR3 length: 16 residues. Germline assignment: CDR1 SGHTA and CDR2 FQGNSA. The ends lost 0 bases at V and 0 bases at J; junction bases unmatched: 1. The CDR3 sequence is CASSLATGGSNQPQHF. CDR3 nucleotides: TGTGCCAGCAGCTTAGCTACAGGGGGTAGCAATCAGCCCCAGCATTTT. The complete variable domain, with remaining parts taken from reference TRBV7-2 and TRBJ1-5, reads GAGVSQSPSNKVTEKGKDVELRCDPISGHTALYWYRQSLGQGLEFLIYFQGNSAPDKSGLPSDRFSAERTGGSVSTLTIQRTQQEDSAVYLCASSLATGGSNQPQHFGDGTRLSIL.

The chain has TRBV11-1 and TRBJ2-6, with D unclear. Germline CDR1 and CDR2: SGHAT and FQDESV (reference sequence). This CDR3 is built from 17 residues. The V gene lost 1 base and the J gene lost 0 bases, with 10 bases spanning the gap. CDR3 residues: CASSLEFSDSGANVLTF. CDR3 in DNA: TGTGCCAGCAGCTTAGAATTTTCAGACTCTGGGGCCAACGTCCTGACTTTC.

In this sample, this clone turned up once. The chain carries TRBV10-2 and TRBJ1-5; D is uncertain. The CDR3 totals 13 residues. CDR1 and CDR2 from the germline V gene are WSHSY and SAAADI. V was clipped by 0 bases and J by 7 bases, with 7 bases between them. CDR3 bases: TGCGCCAGCAGTGAGTCCCCCCCCCAGCCCCAGCATTTT. Translation gives CASSESPPQPQHF.